This T cell receptor (beta chain) was observed in a study of blood T cell repertoires in COVID-19. Study-level information: The United States, Italy and Spain were the sources of the acute and convalescent COVID-19 samples.

J gave up 6 bases and V 5 bases, and 5 bases lay outside the gene matches. This CDR3 comprises 14 residues. The germline CDR1 and CDR2 sequences are SGDLS and YYNGEE. Produced via immunoSEQ multiplex PCR; TCRdb's table is partial and in-frame only. Altogether about 94,000 clones are present, roughly 91% being singletons, with the ten largest covering 4.5% to 6%. Sequencing was done on a sample of peripheral blood. The receptor's source is a woman older than 75 with acute or convalescent COVID-19. The chain carries TRBV9 and TRBJ1-6; 7 positions agree with TRBD1. DNA for the CDR3: TGTGCCAGCAGGAGGGGACAGCCTAATTCACCCCTCCACTTT. Translation gives CASRRGQPNSPLHF. Together with reference TRBV9 and TRBJ1-6, the CDR3 gives the full variable domain: DSGVTQTPKHLITATGQRVTLRCSPRSGDLSVYWYQQSLDQGLQFLIQYYNGEERAKGNILERFSAQQFPDLHSELNLSSLELGDSALYFCASRRGQPNSPLHFGNGTRLTVT.